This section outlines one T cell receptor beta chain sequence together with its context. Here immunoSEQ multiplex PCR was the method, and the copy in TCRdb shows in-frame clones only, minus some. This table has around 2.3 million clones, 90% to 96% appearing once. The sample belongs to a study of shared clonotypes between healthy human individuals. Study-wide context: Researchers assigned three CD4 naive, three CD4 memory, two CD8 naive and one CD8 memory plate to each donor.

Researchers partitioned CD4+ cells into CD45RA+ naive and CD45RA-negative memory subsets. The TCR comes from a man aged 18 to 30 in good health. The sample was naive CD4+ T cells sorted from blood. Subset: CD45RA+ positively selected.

CDR3 in amino acids: CASSLTRLGSNTEAFF. The CDR3 DNA reads as TGTGCCAGCAGCTTAACGCGTTTAGGGTCGAACACTGAAGCTTTCTTT. The genes are TRBV7-3 and TRBJ1-1; D uncertain. This CDR3 spans 16 amino acids. Trimming removed 0 bases from V and 1 base from J, with 12 bases in between. Germline V CDR1 and CDR2: SGHTA, FQGTGA.